Listed here is a single TCR beta chain. Up to 2 ug genomic DNA was used for TCRB CDR3 amplification. Assay: immunoSEQ multiplex PCR; the TCRdb copy retains only in-frame clones and omits some. The table lists 75,000 to 85,000 clones, 87% of them singletons. This entry comes from a study of glioma-infiltrating T cells after dendritic cell vaccination. Indicated time point: after dendritic cell vaccination, including at tumor progression/relapse. In germline, CDR1 is MGHDK, CDR2 SYGVNS. Deletions cut 6 bases from V and 4 bases from J, with 12 bases between. This CDR3 has 13 amino acids. The V and J genes are TRBV25-1 and TRBJ1-1; D is uncertain. Sequenced here: blood, sampled after dendritic cell vaccination. The sequence derives from a human donor with glioblastoma. The CDR3 region has the DNA TGTGCCAGCAGCGAGTCCGGGAGCACTGAAGCTTTCTTT. This translates into CASSESGSTEAFF. The variable domain in full, completed from reference TRBV25-1 and TRBJ1-1, reads EADIYQTPRYLVIGTGKKITLECSQTMGHDKMYWYQQDPGMELHLIHYSYGVNSTEKGDLSSESTVSRIRTEHFPLTLESARPSHTSQYLCASSESGSTEAFFGQGTRLTVV.